The T cell receptor (beta chain) described here comes from a study of type 1 regulatory T cells (dated by TCRdb to the early 2020s). Some background on the complete study: The study characterized an in vitro protocol that generated a Tr1-enriched, alloantigen-specific CD4 T cell product named T-allo10. T-allo10 was being tested clinically in patients with hematological malignancies who were undergoing allogeneic hematopoietic stem cell transplantation.

Instrument on record: Illumina MiSeq. TCRdb's own reprocessing of the public reads used fastp at Q25 and MiXCR and kept productive beta chains. Each entry merges the rows of one CDR3 protein and shows their most common DNA and genes. In this sample the table shows about 71,000 distinct CDR3 sequences, around 20% of which occur a single time. 8% to 9% of the sample lies in the top ten. Comment on this clonotype: Its target antigen remains unknown. Base qualities are missing; no much larger clone stands one base away.

What the research found in general, with its limitations: Compared with non-Tr1 cells, Tr1 cells had a narrower TCR repertoire, and the study took this difference to reflect clonal expansion driven by alloantigen.

From the germline V gene, CDR1 is SGHTA and CDR2 is FQGNSA. The CDR3, cysteine through phenylalanine, is 14 amino acids long. Only the CDR3 DNA is retained, 42 bases long and in frame from the first base. Trimming removed 2 bases from V and 5 bases from J; the gene matches leave 3 bases unexplained. Material for sequencing was cultured type 1 regulatory T (Tr1) cells, either the whole culture or a sorted fraction (not recorded which). In light of the paper, this sample's cell subset or site label describes: type 1 regulatory T cells sorted from the T-allo10 product. This receptor chain uses TRBV7-2 and TRBJ2-5; the junction holds 9 bases that match TRBD2. The TCR sequence derives from a human donor in good health. CDR3 region: CASSLLAGGETQYF. The DNA is as follows: TGTGCCAGCAGCTTACTGGCGGGAGGGGAGACCCAGTACTTC.